Following are 4 T cell receptor beta chains from one sample sequenced in a study of shared T cell receptors in the human thymus. Clones were sequenced by immunoSEQ multiplex PCR, and TCRdb holds only the in-frame ones, with some missing. The table has 700,000 to 750,000 clones, 75% to 90% seen once; the top ten hold about 0.0098%. These data also featured in a second study, about human thymus T cells.

The specimen sequenced was thymocytes. These receptors were collected from a girl less than two years old with a congenital heart defect.

The rearrangement joins TRBV5-6 to TRBJ2-7; 7 bases fit TRBD2. This CDR3 has 15 residues. Germline CDR1 reads SGHDT; CDR2 reads YYEEEE. With 5 bases clipped from V and 2 bases from J, the junction kept 10 bases outside the gene matches. CDR3 sequence reads: CASRASGGEPYEQYF. CDR3 in DNA: TGTGCCAGCAGGGCCTCGGGAGGAGAGCCCTACGAGCAGTACTTC.

The chain links TRBV5-1 to TRBJ1-1, with TRBD1 as a possible D gene (5 bases). Germline CDR1 and CDR2: SGHRS and YFSETQ. The CDR3 consists of 18 residues. V lost 4 bases and J 2 bases, leaving 24 bases between the germline ends. The CDR3 nucleotides are TGCGCCAGCAGCCCGGGTAGGGGCGGTAGGGGAATCAACACTGAAGCTTTCTTT. It specifies CASSPGRGGRGINTEAFF.

The chain combines TRBV10-3 with TRBJ2-7; TRBD1 might be the D (5 bases). V gave up 5 bases and J gave up 7 bases, with 18 bases separating them. CDR1 is ENHRY, CDR2 SYGVKD, per germline. This CDR3 is built from 14 residues. In DNA form, the CDR3 reads TGTGCCATCAGTAGGCAGGGAACCCTCGGTGAGCAGTACTTC. It is translated as CAISRQGTLGEQYF.

The chain employs TRBV7-9 and TRBJ1-2; 7 nucleotides line up with TRBD1. V trimming: 0 bases; J trimming: 5 bases; junction bases outside the gene matches: 9. The CDR3 totals 16 residues. Germline loops: CDR1 SEHNR, CDR2 FQNEAQ (reference sequence). CDR3: CASSLAGPSGGYGYTF. DNA for the CDR3: TGTGCCAGCAGCTTAGCCGGCCCTTCAGGGGGGTATGGCTACACCTTC.